This T cell receptor (beta chain) was identified in a study of CD8 T cells in Susac syndrome. Reverse transcription of roughly 0.5 to 1 ug RNA was carried out with random hexamers. TCRdb re-analysed the immunoSEQ multiplex PCR reads in MiXCR, keeping a single row per CDR3 protein. Altogether some 200,000 distinct CDR3 sequences are present, roughly 94% being singletons, with the ten largest covering approximately 0.16%. The CDR3 is made up of 14 amino acids. Germline values: CDR1 MNHEY, CDR2 SMNVEV (reference sequence). V lost 0 bases and J lost 5, with 11 bases in between. This TCR derives from a human donor with Susac syndrome. The chain combines TRBV27 with TRBJ2-7; maybe TRBD2 (6 bases). The specimen sequenced was CD8+ T cells from PBMCs. The CDR3 DNA follows: TGTGCCAGCAGTTTATCGGTGCTAGCGAACGAGCAGTACTTC. Protein product: CASSLSVLANEQYF.